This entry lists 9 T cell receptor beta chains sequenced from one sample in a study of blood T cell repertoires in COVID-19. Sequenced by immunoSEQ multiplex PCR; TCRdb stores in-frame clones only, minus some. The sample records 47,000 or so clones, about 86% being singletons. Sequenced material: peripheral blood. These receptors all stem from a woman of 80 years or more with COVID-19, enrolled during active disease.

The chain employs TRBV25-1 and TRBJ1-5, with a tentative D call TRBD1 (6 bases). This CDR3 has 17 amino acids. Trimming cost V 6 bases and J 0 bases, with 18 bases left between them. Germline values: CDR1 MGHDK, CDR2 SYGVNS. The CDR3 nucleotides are TGTGCCAGCAGCCCTGGTGGACAGTCCTATAGCAATCAGCCCCAGCATTTT. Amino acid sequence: CASSPGGQSYSNQPQHF. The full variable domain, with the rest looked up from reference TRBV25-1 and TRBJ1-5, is EADIYQTPRYLVIGTGKKITLECSQTMGHDKMYWYQQDPGMELHLIHYSYGVNSTEKGDLSSESTVSRIRTEHFPLTLESARPSHTSQYLCASSPGGQSYSNQPQHFGDGTRLSIL.

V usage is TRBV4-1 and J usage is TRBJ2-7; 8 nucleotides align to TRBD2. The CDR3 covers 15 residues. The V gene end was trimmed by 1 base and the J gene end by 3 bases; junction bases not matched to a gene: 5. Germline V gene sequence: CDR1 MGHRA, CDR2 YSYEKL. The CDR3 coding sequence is TGCGCCAGCAGCCAAGCTGACGGGGGGGACTACGAGCAGTACTTC. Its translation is CASSQADGGDYEQYF.

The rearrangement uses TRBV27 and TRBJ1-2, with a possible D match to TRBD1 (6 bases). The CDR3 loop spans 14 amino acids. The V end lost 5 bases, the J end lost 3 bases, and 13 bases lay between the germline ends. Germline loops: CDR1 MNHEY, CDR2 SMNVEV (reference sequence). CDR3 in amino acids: CASSEDRSYYGYTF. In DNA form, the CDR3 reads TGTGCCAGCAGTGAGGACAGATCGTACTATGGCTACACCTTC.

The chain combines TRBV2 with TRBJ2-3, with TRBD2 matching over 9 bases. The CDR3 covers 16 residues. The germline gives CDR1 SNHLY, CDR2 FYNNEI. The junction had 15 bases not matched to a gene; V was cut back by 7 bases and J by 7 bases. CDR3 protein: CASTTTGAGGPNTQYF. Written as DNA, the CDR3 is TGTGCCAGCACTACCACGGGAGCGGGGGGACCTAATACGCAGTATTTT. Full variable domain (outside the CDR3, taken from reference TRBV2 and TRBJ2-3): EPEVTQTPSHQVTQMGQEVILRCVPISNHLYFYWYRQILGQKVEFLVSFYNNEISEKSEIFDDQFSVERPDGSNFTLKIRSTKLEDSAMYFCASTTTGAGGPNTQYFGPGTRLTVL.

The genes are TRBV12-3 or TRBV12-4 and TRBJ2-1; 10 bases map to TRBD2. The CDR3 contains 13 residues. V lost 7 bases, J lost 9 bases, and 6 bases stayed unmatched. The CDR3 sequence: CASTIAGGGEQFF. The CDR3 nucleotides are TGTGCCAGCACCATAGCGGGAGGTGGTGAGCAGTTCTTC.

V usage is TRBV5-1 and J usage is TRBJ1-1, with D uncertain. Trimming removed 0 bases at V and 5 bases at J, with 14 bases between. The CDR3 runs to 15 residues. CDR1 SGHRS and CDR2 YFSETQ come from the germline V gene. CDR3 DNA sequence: TGCGCCAGCAGCTTGGTGGCCTCCTCGGGGACTGAAGCTTTCTTT. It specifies CASSLVASSGTEAFF.

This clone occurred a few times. The DNA of the CDR3 is TGTGCCAGCACAAAGGGGGACCCATCCTATGGCTACACCTTC. Residues: CASTKGDPSYGYTF. V and J are TRBV6-5 and TRBJ1-2; D possibly corresponds to TRBD1 (6 bases). Per germline, CDR1 MNHEY and CDR2 SVGAGI. The CDR3 totals 14 residues. V lost 7 bases, J lost 4 bases, and 16 bases lay in between.

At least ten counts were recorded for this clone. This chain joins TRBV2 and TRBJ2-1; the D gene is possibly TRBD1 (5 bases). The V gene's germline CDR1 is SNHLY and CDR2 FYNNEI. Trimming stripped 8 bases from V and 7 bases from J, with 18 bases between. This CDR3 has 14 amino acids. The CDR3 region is CASPGRIAGNEQFF. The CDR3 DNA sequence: TGTGCCAGCCCCGGGCGGATAGCAGGGAATGAGCAGTTCTTC.

CDR3 DNA: TGCGCCAGCAGCCACCCGGGGGGAATCTCCTACGAGCAGTACTTC. Translation: CASSHPGGISYEQYF. The chain links TRBV4-1 to TRBJ2-7; TRBD2 matches 7 bases. The CDR3 sequence is 15 residues long. Germline V CDR1 and CDR2: MGHRA, YSYEKL. Trimming cost V 3 bases and J 0 bases; bases outside gene matches: 5.